One sample yielded the 31 T cell receptor beta chains listed below, sequenced in a study of OX40 agonist ivuxolimab in advanced cancers. Using immunoSEQ multiplex PCR, the repertoire was profiled, and TCRdb retains in-frame clones only, with some absent. Found here are about 48,000 clones, 85% to 90% of them singletons; the top ten hold around 10%. The source was CD4+ or CD8+ T cells sorted from blood, collected in a trial of the OX40 agonist ivuxolimab. All receptors derive from an adult with an advanced solid tumor such as melanoma, head and neck, liver or kidney cancer.

This chain joins TRBV5-4 and TRBJ1-2; D gene unclear. This CDR3 spans 13 amino acids. CDR1 is SGHNT and CDR2 is YYREEE in the germline V gene (reference sequence). V gave up 1 base and J gave up 2 bases, with 6 bases separating them. CDR3: CASSLPDNYGYTF. CDR3 coding DNA: TGTGCCAGCAGCTTGCCTGACAACTATGGCTACACCTTC.

This clone is labeled as medium-sized. The chain links TRBV13 to TRBJ2-3, with TRBD2 matching over 9 bases. Per the germline V gene, CDR1 is PRHDT and CDR2 is FYEKMQ (reference sequence). V was pared by 4 bases and J by 4 bases, with 3 bases of the junction left unmatched. There are 14 residues in the CDR3. The CDR3 coding sequence is TGTGCCAGCAGCTATAGCGGGAGTGCAGATACGCAGTATTTT. This sequence encodes CASSYSGSADTQYF.

CDR3 sequence reads: CASRVGTGSYEQYF. CDR3 in DNA: TGTGCCAGTAGGGTAGGAACAGGGAGCTACGAGCAGTACTTC. The chain uses TRBV19 and TRBJ2-7, with a tentative D call TRBD1 (6 bases). In germline, CDR1 is LNHDA, CDR2 SQIVND (reference sequence). Trimming removed 6 bases at V and 3 bases at J, with 15 bases between. The length of the CDR3 is 14 residues.

The chain combines TRBV5-6 with TRBJ2-3; D is unresolved. V gave up 4 bases and J gave up 4 bases, with 13 bases separating them. CDR1 is SGHDT, CDR2 YYEEEE, per germline. The CDR3 sequence is 14 residues long. CDR3 amino acids: CASSLEERSDTQYF. The CDR3 bases are TGTGCCAGCAGCCTAGAGGAAAGGTCAGATACGCAGTATTTT.

The chain uses TRBV27 and TRBJ2-5, with D unresolved. Per the germline V gene, CDR1 is MNHEY and CDR2 is SMNVEV (reference sequence). Trimming stripped 5 bases from V and 5 bases from J, with 12 bases between. The CDR3 has 13 amino acids. CDR3 protein: CASSPTIPETQYF. Here the CDR3 DNA reads TGTGCCAGCAGTCCCACCATCCCGGAGACCCAGTACTTC.

The chain links TRBV28 to TRBJ2-5, with D maybe TRBD1 (6 bases). Germline lookup yields CDR1 MDHEN and CDR2 SYDVKM. This CDR3 has 15 residues. V was clipped by 3 bases and J by 3 bases, with 14 bases between them. The CDR3 bases are TGTGCCAGCAGTTTCCAGGGGATGAAGAAAGAGACCCAGTACTTC. Translating it yields CASSFQGMKKETQYF.

The CDR3 is CASIDRAQGYTEAFF. In DNA form, the CDR3 reads TGTGCCAGTATTGACAGGGCCCAAGGGTACACTGAAGCTTTCTTT. This chain connects TRBV19 to TRBJ1-1, with 7 bases aligning to TRBD1. Germline trimming cut 7 bases from V and 3 bases from J; bases unmatched to any gene: 11. The CDR3 has 15 amino acids. Germline loops: CDR1 LNHDA, CDR2 SQIVND (reference sequence).

V usage is TRBV27 and J usage is TRBJ2-1; TRBD2 matches 11 bases. The J segment lost 4 bases and the V segment lost 5 bases, leaving 1 base of the junction unmatched. The CDR3 is 14 residues long. In germline, CDR1 is MNHEY, CDR2 SMNVEV (reference sequence). CDR3 DNA sequence: TGTGCCAGCAGTCTAGCGGGGGGTTACAATGAGCAGTTCTTC. Translation: CASSLAGGYNEQFF.

This clone came up once. The rearrangement links TRBV19 to TRBJ2-3; TRBD2 might be the D (6 bases). Germline-derived CDR1 and CDR2 are LNHDA and SQIVND (reference sequence). The ends were cut back, 3 bases at V and 2 bases at J, with 21 bases in the middle. This CDR3 region has 18 residues. Here the CDR3 DNA reads TGTGCCAGTAGTATTGGGATTCGGCTAACTAGCTTCACAGATACGCAGTATTTT. This codes for CASSIGIRLTSFTDTQYF.

V and J are TRBV9 and TRBJ2-7; D is undetermined. The V gene's germline CDR1 is SGDLS and CDR2 YYNGEE. The CDR3 is made up of 13 amino acids. Trimming pared 0 bases from V and 3 bases from J, leaving 7 bases between. The CDR3: CASSVEADYEQYF. The CDR3 nucleotides are TGTGCCAGCAGCGTAGAAGCCGACTACGAGCAGTACTTC. The full variable domain, its missing parts supplied by reference TRBV9 and TRBJ2-7, is DSGVTQTPKHLITATGQRVTLRCSPRSGDLSVYWYQQSLDQGLQFLIQYYNGEERAKGNILERFSAQQFPDLHSELNLSSLELGDSALYFCASSVEADYEQYFGPGTRLTVT.

The rearrangement links TRBV7-2 to TRBJ1-2; TRBD1 aligns across 7 bases. V gave up 0 bases and J gave up 5 bases; unmatched junction bases: 6. From germline, CDR1 is SGHTA and CDR2 FQGNSA. This CDR3 region has 15 residues. As DNA, the CDR3 is TGTGCCAGCAGCTTAGCCTGGACAGGTCGGTATGGCTACACCTTC. This translates into CASSLAWTGRYGYTF.

The rearrangement links TRBV29-1 to TRBJ1-2, with 10 nucleotides matching TRBD1. Germline CDR1 and CDR2: SQVTM and ANQGSEA. CDR3 length: 16 residues. Unmatched junction bases numbered 12, after V lost 0 bases and J lost 8 bases. The CDR3 is CSVEEGQGPLKTGYTF. Here the CDR3 DNA reads TGCAGCGTTGAAGAGGGACAGGGGCCCCTAAAGACGGGCTACACCTTC.

This chain uses TRBV11-3 with TRBJ2-3; 10 nucleotides align to TRBD2. The V and J ends lost 3 bases and 6 bases, in that order; junction bases with no gene match: 6. Germline-derived CDR1 and CDR2 are SGHNT and YENEEA. The CDR3 is made up of 15 amino acids. CDR3 sequence (DNA): TGTGCCAGCAGCTTCTCTAGCGGGAGAGAGGATACGCAGTATTTT. Residues: CASSFSSGREDTQYF.

This chain uses TRBV11-3 with TRBJ1-2, with 11 bases identical to TRBD1. CDR3 length: 15 amino acids. Germline trimming cut 5 bases from V and 6 bases from J; bases unmatched to any gene: 8. Germline V gene lookup returns CDR1 SGHNT and CDR2 YENEEA. The CDR3 loop reads CASSPRGQGVNGYTF. As DNA, the CDR3 is TGTGCCAGCAGCCCACGGGGACAGGGGGTAAATGGCTACACCTTC.

The rearrangement uses TRBV20-1 and TRBJ1-1; no reliable D call. Germline V gives CDR1 DFQATT, CDR2 SNEGSKA (reference sequence). This CDR3 region has 11 residues. The CDR3 nucleotides are TGCAGCCTGGATCGGAACACTGAAGCTTTCTTT. Translation: CSLDRNTEAFF.

The chain couples TRBV4-3 to TRBJ2-7; 7 bases map to TRBD2. The CDR3 consists of 16 residues. The J segment lost 2 bases and the V segment lost 0 bases, leaving 7 bases of the junction unmatched. In germline, CDR1 is LGHNA, CDR2 YSLEER. DNA for the CDR3: TGCGCCAGCAGCCAAGAGGGGGGGGTAGGAACCTACGAGCAGTACTTC. Translated: CASSQEGGVGTYEQYF.

The chain recombines TRBV29-1 with TRBJ1-2; possibly TRBD1 for D (5 bases). The V end was cut by 4 bases, the J end by 6 bases, with 15 bases between. Per the germline V gene, CDR1 is SQVTM and CDR2 is ANQGSEA. The CDR3 has 13 residues. This CDR3 is CSVVGREADGYTF. The CDR3 nucleotides read TGCAGCGTTGTAGGCAGGGAGGCTGATGGCTACACCTTC.

The rearrangement joins TRBV6-1 to TRBJ1-1; TRBD1 agrees at 10 bases. The CDR3 runs to 16 residues. Germline CDR1 and CDR2: MNHNS and SASEGT. V lost 4 bases, J lost 2 bases, and 7 bases stayed unmatched. The CDR3 protein is CASSVTGTGANTEAFF. The CDR3 region has the DNA TGTGCCAGCAGTGTCACCGGGACAGGGGCCAACACTGAAGCTTTCTTT.

CDR3 sequence: CASSQDVLADINYGYTF. DNA of the CDR3: TGCGCCAGCAGCCAAGACGTCCTGGCAGATATTAACTATGGCTACACCTTC. V usage is TRBV4-3 and J usage is TRBJ1-2, with D hard to call. This CDR3 contains 17 residues. Germline values: CDR1 LGHNA, CDR2 YSLEER. Trimming cost V 0 bases and J 1 base, with 15 bases left between them.

The chain combines TRBV10-3 with TRBJ1-1, with unresolved D. From germline, CDR1 is ENHRY and CDR2 SYGVKD. V dropped 5 bases and J dropped 1 base, with 8 bases sitting between them. The CDR3 runs to 13 residues. CDR3 coding DNA: TGTGCCATCAGTAGCCGGGGGAACACTGAAGCTTTCTTT. This codes for CAISSRGNTEAFF.

J is TRBJ2-7 and V is TRBV7-2, with a possible D match to TRBD1 (5 bases). The CDR3 covers 15 residues. V was clipped by 2 bases and J by 3 bases, with 14 bases between them. The germline V gene encodes CDR1 SGHTA and CDR2 FQGNSA. Here the CDR3 DNA reads TGTGCCAGCAGCTTAAGGGCGACAGTCATCTACGAGCAGTACTTC. It is translated as CASSLRATVIYEQYF.

V and J are TRBV7-9 and TRBJ1-1, with no clear D. The CDR3 length is 12 residues. CDR1 SEHNR and CDR2 FQNEAQ come from the germline V gene (reference sequence). Trimming cost V 3 bases and J 9 bases, with 11 bases left between them. The CDR3 is CASSLASGQAFF. CDR3 in DNA: TGTGCCAGCAGCTTGGCGTCAGGACAAGCTTTCTTT.

The CDR3 DNA reads as TGCAGCGTTGTGACTAGCGGGAACTACGAGCAGTACTTC. Its translation: CSVVTSGNYEQYF. The rearrangement joins TRBV29-1 to TRBJ2-7, with 11 nucleotides matching TRBD2. J gave up 3 bases and V 4 bases, and 2 bases lay outside the gene matches. Germline values: CDR1 SQVTM, CDR2 ANQGSEA. The CDR3 extends over 13 amino acids.

This rearrangement joins TRBV4-3 to TRBJ1-6; weak D call: TRBD1 (5 bases). The ends were cut back, 0 bases at V and 8 bases at J, with 14 bases in the middle. CDR3 length: 16 residues. Germline-derived CDR1 and CDR2 are LGHNA and YSLEER. The CDR3 DNA reads TGCGCCAGCAGCCAAGACTGGACCAGGGTAGATTCACCCCTCCACTTT. Encoded protein: CASSQDWTRVDSPLHF.

The J gene is TRBJ1-2, the V gene TRBV25-1; D might be TRBD1 (5 bases). The V gene lost 0 bases and the J gene lost 6 bases, with 17 bases spanning the gap. Germline lookup yields CDR1 MGHDK and CDR2 SYGVNS. The CDR3 spans 16 residues. DNA for the CDR3: TGTGCCAGCAGTGAATATGACAGCCCCAGGAAAGATGGCTACACCTTC. Amino acids: CASSEYDSPRKDGYTF.

This clone was counted a single time. For the CDR3, the DNA is TGTGCCAGCAGCTTAGGTTCGGGGTATAATGAAAAACTGTTTTTT. Protein product: CASSLGSGYNEKLFF. The chain employs TRBV11-2 and TRBJ1-4; D is ambiguous. Trimming stripped 1 base from V and 4 bases from J, with 10 bases between. The germline gives CDR1 SGHAT, CDR2 FQNNGV. This CDR3 has 15 residues.

Only one count was recorded for this clone. V usage is TRBV19 and J usage is TRBJ2-3; perhaps TRBD2 as D (5 bases). Germline values: CDR1 LNHDA, CDR2 SQIVND (reference sequence). The V end was cut by 7 bases, the J end by 4 bases, with 12 bases between. The CDR3 contains 13 residues. CDR3 sequence (DNA): TGTGCCAGTACCGGAGGACTCTCAGATACGCAGTATTTT. Its translation: CASTGGLSDTQYF.

As regards this clone: One end of the junction is discordant with germline, which a read error may explain. This CDR3 reads CASSQPRLRFWGYTF. The DNA of the CDR3 is TGCGCCAGCAGCCAACCCAGGCTTAGATTCTGGGGCTACACCTTC. The chain joins TRBV11-2 to TRBJ1-2; D not certain. Germline values: CDR1 SGHAT, CDR2 FQNNGV. The CDR3 has 15 amino acids. Full variable domain (remainder filled in from reference TRBV11-2 and TRBJ1-2): EAGVAQSPRYKIIEKRQSVAFWCNPISGHATLYWYQQILGQGPKLLIQFQNNGVVDDSQLPKDRFSAERLKGVDSTLKIQPAKLEDSAVYLCASSQPRLRFWGYTFGSGTRLTVV.

The chain carries TRBV7-9 and TRBJ1-4, with D uncertain. Trimming stripped 2 bases from V and 8 bases from J, with 12 bases between. Germline loops: CDR1 SEHNR, CDR2 FQNEAQ (reference sequence). This CDR3 is built from 14 residues. For the CDR3, the DNA is TGTGCCAGCAGCTTACCTTCAGCCCGCGAAAAACTGTTTTTT. Translated, it gives CASSLPSAREKLFF.

In this sample, this clone turned up once. The rearrangement uses TRBV19 and TRBJ1-2; D ambiguous. The CDR3 has 14 amino acids. V gave up 1 base and J gave up 3 bases, with 9 bases separating them. Germline V gene sequence: CDR1 LNHDA, CDR2 SQIVND (reference sequence). CDR3 nucleotide sequence: TGTGCCAGTAGTATAGGGGGAGGACACTATGGCTACACCTTC. It codes for CASSIGGGHYGYTF.

The chain carries TRBV6-5 and TRBJ1-2; a weak D match, TRBD1 (5 bases). The V gene's germline CDR1 is MNHEY and CDR2 SVGAGI. The ends were cut back, 8 bases at V and 4 bases at J, with 17 bases in the middle. The CDR3 runs to 14 residues. Here the CDR3 reads CASLGPGSSYGYTF. Here the CDR3 DNA reads TGTGCCAGCCTGGGGCCGGGCAGTAGCTATGGCTACACCTTC.